The present T cell receptor (beta chain) was sequenced within a study of OX40 agonist ivuxolimab in advanced cancers. Study details: Prior therapy, whether anti-PD-1, anti-PD-L1 or anti-CTLA-4, was allowed, and 35% to 40% had some.

Blood specimens came from baseline, cycle 4 day 1, and cycle 7 day 1. The assay was immunoSEQ multiplex PCR, and TCRdb's table has in-frame clones only and misses some. This sample has roughly 52,000 clones, with roughly 86% found just once. The CDR3 runs 16 residues. V was trimmed by 9 bases and J by 2 bases, leaving 22 bases between them. CDR1 and CDR2 (germline): SGHDT, YYEEEE. The TCR comes from an adult with an advanced solid tumor such as melanoma, head and neck, liver or kidney cancer. The J gene is TRBJ2-3, the V gene TRBV5-6; unclear D gene. Sequencing was performed on CD4+ or CD8+ T cells sorted from blood, taken in a trial of the OX40 agonist ivuxolimab. The CDR3 sequence is CATERRKGITTDTQYF. DNA for the CDR3: TGTGCCACCGAGCGCAGGAAGGGAATAACCACAGATACGCAGTATTTT.